The rows below give T cell receptor beta chains drawn from one sample of a study of blood T cell repertoires in COVID-19. Assay used: immunoSEQ multiplex PCR; TCRdb lists only in-frame clones, some missing. The sample contains around 170,000 clones, about 85% of which appear only once. Material for sequencing was peripheral blood. The receptors here all came from a woman in her twenties or thirties with active or convalescent COVID-19. CDR3s leave out the opening cysteine and the closing phenylalanine or tryptophan.

v_gene | CDR3aa
TRBV7-9 | ASSARTGVKWEKLF
TRBV25-1 | ASSGDYSNQPQH
TRBV7-9 | ASSLEVAAHQETQY
TRBV18 | ASSPTTSGGDNEQF
TRBV5-4 | ASSLGASGGRGTQY
TRBV6-5 | ASRPQGKSQPQH
TRBV12-3/TRBV12-4 | ASRPGGNQPQH
TRBV11-2 | ASSLNSGSNTEAF
TRBV5-6 | ASSPTGTGGANYGYT
TRBV27 | ASKGLVYNGELF
TRBV6-6 | ASSRGGGVGFSNQPQH
TRBV28 | ASSHGGGTRDSYEQY
TRBV7-9 | ASSFSKTGRSTDTQY
TRBV18 | ASSQNSEAMDTEAF
TRBV27 | ASRSSGRISY
TRBV19 | ASSIALYNEQF
TRBV27 | ASSWGGPNEQF
TRBV5-1 | ASSLREFSGNTIY
TRBV6-5 | ASSYDRGDYGYT
TRBV5-8 | ASSSGTGAEQY